Below are 13 T cell receptor beta chains sequenced from a single sample in a study of cytomegalovirus exposure and HLA in healthy donors. Use of 60 Vbeta and 13 Jbeta primers characterized the PCR. The protocol was immunoSEQ multiplex PCR, while the TCRdb copy is restricted to in-frame clones and leaves out a portion. The repertoire has 95,000 to 150,000 clones, 65% to 90% of them found once; the top ten carry under 2.5%. Sequencing was performed on PBMCs. These receptors all come from a man aged 25-45 years in good health and CMV-seronegative.

This chain connects TRBV28 to TRBJ2-1; TRBD1 aligns across 7 bases. Germline-derived CDR1 and CDR2 are MDHEN and SYDVKM. This CDR3 has 13 residues. V lost 8 bases, J lost 7 bases, and 8 bases stayed unmatched. CDR3 DNA sequence: TGTGCCAGCTGTACCGACAGGGAAAATGAGCAGTTCTTC. This sequence encodes CASCTDRENEQFF.

The chain is built from TRBV20-1 and TRBJ2-7; 7 bases align to TRBD1. The CDR3 runs to 11 residues. Germline V gene sequence: CDR1 DFQATT, CDR2 SNEGSKA (reference sequence). J lost 5 bases, V lost 5 bases, and 3 bases had no gene match. The CDR3 spells CSARRGNEQYF. CDR3 DNA: TGCAGTGCTCGCAGGGGGAACGAGCAGTACTTC.

The chain has TRBV27 and TRBJ1-2, with 7 bases aligning to TRBD1. Germline trimming cut 6 bases from V and 8 bases from J; bases unmatched to any gene: 15. The CDR3 runs 15 residues. Germline V CDR1 and CDR2: MNHEY, SMNVEV (reference sequence). The CDR3 coding sequence is TGTGCCAGCAGACCCCGACAGGGTCTAGATTGGGGCTACACCTTC. Residues: CASRPRQGLDWGYTF.

The rearrangement links TRBV5-5 to TRBJ1-5; possibly TRBD1 for D (5 bases). The germline V gene encodes CDR1 SGHKS and CDR2 YYEKEE (reference sequence). With 4 bases removed from V and 3 bases from J, the gap between germline ends came to 14 bases. The CDR3 sequence is 15 residues long. CDR3 sequence: CASSHTTAPNQPQHF. CDR3 sequence (DNA): TGTGCCAGCAGCCATACGACAGCCCCCAATCAGCCCCAGCATTTT.

The chain couples TRBV6-1 to TRBJ1-6; TRBD1 might be the D (5 bases). This CDR3 spans 15 amino acids. Trimming removed 2 bases from V and 7 bases from J, with 12 bases in between. Germline values: CDR1 MNHNS, CDR2 SASEGT. The CDR3 sequence is CASSESDSRNSPLHF. CDR3 nucleotides: TGTGCCAGCAGTGAAAGTGACAGTCGGAATTCACCCCTCCACTTT.

The sample holds one count of this clone. Other nucleotide sequences in the sample specify the same CDR3. The chain recombines TRBV28 with TRBJ2-3, with D tentatively TRBD1 (6 bases). The germline V gene encodes CDR1 MDHEN and CDR2 SYDVKM. The CDR3 consists of 16 residues. Trimming took off 4 bases at V and 0 bases at J, with 14 bases between the two ends. The CDR3 here is CASSSNRVASTDTQYF. CDR3 DNA sequence: TGTGCCAGCAGTTCCAACAGGGTTGCTAGCACAGATACGCAGTATTTT.

This clone was counted a few times. The V call is TRBV28, the J call TRBJ1-1; 8 nucleotides agree with TRBD1. The length of the CDR3 is 15 residues. Germline CDR1 and CDR2: MDHEN and SYDVKM. V lost 3 bases to trimming and J lost 8 bases; unmatched junction nucleotides: 11. The CDR3 DNA is TGTGCCAGCAGTTTCCCCGGGACAGGTGCTTTAGAAGCTTTCTTT. Translation gives CASSFPGTGALEAFF.

This clone came up a few times. The J gene is TRBJ2-2, the V gene TRBV5-1; D is undetermined. The CDR3 totals 14 residues. Trimming removed 3 bases from V and 5 bases from J, with 11 bases in between. Germline CDR1 is SGHRS and CDR2 is YFSETQ. CDR3 residues: CASSSKPGTGELFF. The CDR3 bases are TGCGCCAGCAGCTCCAAGCCCGGGACCGGGGAGCTGTTTTTT.

The chain joins TRBV19 to TRBJ1-4; 10 nucleotides align to TRBD1. Looked up from germline, CDR1 is LNHDA and CDR2 is SQIVND (reference sequence). Trimming took 4 bases from V and 4 from J; bases not matched to a gene: 3. The CDR3 is 15 residues long. The CDR3, as DNA: TGTGCCAGTAGTACCGGACAGGGGGATAATGAAAAACTGTTTTTT. This codes for CASSTGQGDNEKLFF.

The J gene is TRBJ2-2, the V gene TRBV18; 8 bases map to TRBD2. Trimming took 6 bases from V and 2 from J; bases not matched to a gene: 14. The V gene's germline CDR1 is KGHSH and CDR2 LQKENI. There are 18 residues in the CDR3. For the CDR3, the DNA is TGTGCCAGCTCGCCAGCCGGGCGGGGGGCCGTAAACACCGGGGAGCTGTTTTTT. It yields the protein CASSPAGRGAVNTGELFF.

This clone showed up just a few times. The rearrangement joins TRBV10-1 to TRBJ1-1; no reliable D call. With 2 bases removed from V and 1 base from J, the gap between germline ends came to 5 bases. This CDR3 has 13 amino acids. The germline V gene has CDR1 WNHNN and CDR2 SYGVQD (reference sequence). The CDR3 region is CASSETGNTEAFF. The CDR3, as DNA: TGCGCCAGCAGTGAGACGGGGAACACTGAAGCTTTCTTT.

The chain carries TRBV18 and TRBJ1-4; weak D call: TRBD1 (6 bases). Trimming took off 3 bases at V and 2 bases at J, with 7 bases between the two ends. Germline assignment: CDR1 KGHSH and CDR2 LQKENI. CDR3 size: 14 residues. The CDR3 here is CASSPQGTNEKLFF. Here the CDR3 DNA reads TGTGCCAGCTCACCCCAGGGGACTAATGAAAAACTGTTTTTT.

This clone was counted a few times. The chain carries TRBV5-1 and TRBJ1-2; 7 nucleotides match TRBD1. The CDR3 totals 14 residues. Germline V gene data show CDR1 as SGHRS and CDR2 as YFSETQ. V shed 5 bases, J shed 6 bases, and the junction held 10 bases outside the gene matches. The CDR3 loop reads CASRLDLTGHGYTF. DNA of the CDR3: TGCGCCAGCAGGCTGGACCTGACAGGGCATGGCTACACCTTC.